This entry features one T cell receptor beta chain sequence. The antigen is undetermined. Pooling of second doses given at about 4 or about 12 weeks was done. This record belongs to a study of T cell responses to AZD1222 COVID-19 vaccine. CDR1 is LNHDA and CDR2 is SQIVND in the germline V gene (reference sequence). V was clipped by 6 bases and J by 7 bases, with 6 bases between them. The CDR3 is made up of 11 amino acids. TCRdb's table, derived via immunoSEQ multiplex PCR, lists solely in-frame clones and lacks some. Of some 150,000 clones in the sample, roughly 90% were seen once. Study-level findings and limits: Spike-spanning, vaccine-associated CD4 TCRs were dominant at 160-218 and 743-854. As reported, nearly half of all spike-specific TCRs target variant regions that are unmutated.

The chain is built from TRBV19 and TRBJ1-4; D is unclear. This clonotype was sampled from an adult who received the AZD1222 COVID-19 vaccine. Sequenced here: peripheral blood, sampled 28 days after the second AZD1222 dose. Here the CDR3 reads CASSLGEKLFF. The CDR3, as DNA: TGTGCCAGTAGCCTAGGTGAAAAACTGTTTTTT.